This entry describes one TCR beta chain. This specimen comes from a study of CD8 T cells in Susac syndrome. Reverse transcription of roughly 0.5 to 1 ug RNA used random hexamers. From the immunoSEQ multiplex PCR reads, TCRdb called clonotypes with MiXCR, one entry per CDR3 protein. The sample holds approximately 74,000 distinct CDR3 sequences, nearly 95% seen once. Germline CDR1 is SGHVS and CDR2 is FQNEAQ. CDR3 size: 17 residues. Losses at the gene ends were 0 bases for V and 3 bases for J; bases not matched to a gene: 11. The receptor comes from a human donor with Susac syndrome. Material for sequencing was CD8+ T cells from PBMCs. This chain uses TRBV7-8 with TRBJ2-7, with 7 bases identical to TRBD1. In DNA form, the CDR3 reads TGTGCCAGCAGCTTAGCCTGGGACAGCTTTAGCATCTACGAGCAGTACTTC. It translates to CASSLAWDSFSIYEQYF.